These 32 T cell receptor beta chains originate from one sample sequenced in a study of a mutant IDH1 vaccine in newly diagnosed glioma. Measured with immunoSEQ multiplex PCR; TCRdb has only the in-frame clones, and not every one. There are roughly 68,000 clones in the sample; about four fifths occur only once, and more than 6.5% lies in the top ten. Time point specified: baseline, week 1 (first vaccination visit). As to treatment: pre-vaccination baseline after standard-of-care therapy. The sequencing here drew on PBMCs, taken from a glioma patient treated with radiotherapy, temozolomide or both. These receptors were taken from a man over 45 with glioma.

The chain combines TRBV4-1 with TRBJ2-7; maybe TRBD1 (6 bases). Germline V gene lookup returns CDR1 MGHRA and CDR2 YSYEKL. Trimming removed 0 bases from V and 2 bases from J, with 14 bases in between. This CDR3 is built from 16 residues. CDR3: CASSQDRTGITYEQYF. CDR3 DNA sequence: TGCGCCAGCAGCCAAGATAGAACAGGGATAACCTACGAGCAGTACTTC.

The chain has TRBV5-1 and TRBJ2-7; D not certain. CDR3 size: 16 residues. Germline-derived CDR1 and CDR2 are SGHRS and YFSETQ. V lost 0 bases and J 2 bases, leaving 15 bases between the germline ends. CDR3 region: CASSLGSEPGPYEQYF. In DNA, the CDR3 is TGCGCCAGCAGCTTGGGGTCTGAACCGGGCCCCTACGAGCAGTACTTC. Together with reference TRBV5-1 and TRBJ2-7, the CDR3 gives the full variable domain: KAGVTQTPRYLIKTRGQQVTLSCSPISGHRSVSWYQQTPGQGLQFLFEYFSETQRNKGNFPGRFSGRQFSNSRSEMNVSTLELGDSALYLCASSLGSEPGPYEQYFGPGTRLTVT.

The rearrangement uses TRBV5-4 and TRBJ2-3; 7 bases match TRBD2. J gave up 4 bases and V 4 bases, and 15 bases lay outside the gene matches. Looked up from germline, CDR1 is SGHNT and CDR2 is YYREEE (reference sequence). This CDR3 comprises 17 residues. The CDR3 here is CASSPGGAGVSPDTQYF. The CDR3 nucleotides read TGTGCCAGCAGCCCTGGCGGGGCGGGGGTCTCCCCAGATACGCAGTATTTT.

The V and J genes are TRBV5-1 and TRBJ1-2; 11 positions agree with TRBD1. Trimming removed 4 bases from V and 5 bases from J; junction bases left unmatched: 1. Germline-derived CDR1 and CDR2 are SGHRS and YFSETQ. The CDR3 consists of 13 residues. The CDR3 coding sequence is TGCGCCAGCAGCCGGGACAGGGGGTATGGCTACACCTTC. As protein: CASSRDRGYGYTF.

The chain employs TRBV27 and TRBJ2-7; D is uncertain. The CDR3 totals 16 residues. Germline lookup yields CDR1 MNHEY and CDR2 SMNVEV (reference sequence). Trimming stripped 1 base from V and 2 bases from J, with 15 bases between. The CDR3 loop reads CASSLYMGSETYEQYF. In DNA form, the CDR3 reads TGTGCCAGCAGTTTATATATGGGCAGCGAGACCTACGAGCAGTACTTC.

This clone was detected a few times. The rearrangement links TRBV25-1 to TRBJ2-7, with 8 bases aligning to TRBD1. The ends lost 5 bases at V and 4 bases at J; junction bases unmatched: 4. CDR1 is MGHDK, CDR2 SYGVNS, per germline. This CDR3 has 13 amino acids. Here the CDR3 reads CASSPRTGYEQYF. DNA of the CDR3: TGTGCCAGCAGTCCCCGGACAGGGTACGAGCAGTACTTC.

The chain links TRBV5-1 to TRBJ2-1; weak D call: TRBD1 (6 bases). The V gene lost 4 bases and the J gene lost 6 bases, with 14 bases spanning the gap. Germline V gene data show CDR1 as SGHRS and CDR2 as YFSETQ. The CDR3 totals 14 residues. The CDR3 DNA reads TGCGCCAGCAGCAGTGACAGGAACAGCAATGAGCAGTTCTTC. Its protein is CASSSDRNSNEQFF.

The chain recombines TRBV7-3 with TRBJ1-6, with D possibly TRBD1 on 6 matching bases. V gave up 2 bases and J gave up 8 bases, with 10 bases separating them. Germline V gene lookup returns CDR1 SGHTA and CDR2 FQGTGA. This CDR3 contains 14 residues. The CDR3 DNA follows: TGTGCCAGCAGCTTACAGGGGTCAGATTCACCCCTCCACTTT. Its protein product is CASSLQGSDSPLHF. The whole variable domain, remainder taken from reference TRBV7-3 and TRBJ1-6, is GAGVSQTPSNKVTEKGKYVELRCDPISGHTALYWYRQSLGQGPEFLIYFQGTGAADDSGLPNDRFFAVRPEGSVSTLKIQRTERGDSAVYLCASSLQGSDSPLHFGNGTRLTVT.

The J gene is TRBJ2-7, the V gene TRBV5-1, with a weak D call TRBD2 (6 bases). Germline V gene data show CDR1 as SGHRS and CDR2 as YFSETQ. V was pared by 0 bases and J by 2 bases, with 12 bases between. This CDR3 is 15 amino acids long. CDR3 nucleotide sequence: TGCGCCAGCAGCTTGGGGGACGGGGGTGCCTACGAGCAGTACTTC. The encoded protein is CASSLGDGGAYEQYF.

The chain uses TRBV5-1 and TRBJ2-3, with D perhaps matching TRBD1 or TRBD2 (5 bases each). The CDR3 length is 16 residues. The V gene's germline CDR1 is SGHRS and CDR2 YFSETQ. Trimming stripped 0 bases from V and 0 bases from J, with 11 bases between. CDR3 loop: CASSLAGDPSTDTQYF. The CDR3 DNA is TGCGCCAGCAGCTTGGCCGGGGACCCGAGCACAGATACGCAGTATTTT.

This clone has just a few counts. V usage is TRBV4-2 and J usage is TRBJ1-2; 8 bases map to TRBD1. The CDR3 runs 15 residues. The germline V gene encodes CDR1 LGHNA and CDR2 YNFKEQ. Trimming cost V 0 bases and J 8 bases; bases outside gene matches: 8. CDR3 loop: CASSQDKQGARGYTF. The CDR3 nucleotides are TGTGCCAGCAGCCAAGATAAGCAGGGGGCACGAGGCTACACCTTC.

The J gene is TRBJ1-1, the V gene TRBV30, with 7 nucleotides matching TRBD1. Per the germline V gene, CDR1 is GTSNPN and CDR2 is SVGIG (reference sequence). The CDR3 has 13 amino acids. J lost 4 bases, V lost 2 bases, and 4 bases had no gene match. The CDR3: CAWSKGARTEAFF. CDR3 DNA: TGTGCCTGGAGTAAGGGGGCACGCACTGAAGCTTTCTTT.

This chain joins TRBV7-2 and TRBJ1-5, with a tentative D call TRBD1 (5 bases). CDR3 size: 14 residues. Per germline, CDR1 SGHTA and CDR2 FQGNSA. V lost 5 bases and J 9 bases, leaving 17 bases between the germline ends. The CDR3 DNA reads TGTGCCAGCAGCCGCGGGGGAGGTGCTCGGCCCCAGCATTTT. Translating gives CASSRGGGARPQHF.

This chain joins TRBV7-3 and TRBJ1-1, with D tentatively TRBD1 (6 bases). In germline, CDR1 is SGHTA, CDR2 FQGTGA. Trimming removed 5 bases from V and 5 bases from J, with 12 bases in between. CDR3 length: 13 residues. The CDR3 sequence: CASSPAQGTEAFF. Here the CDR3 DNA reads TGTGCCAGCAGCCCGGCCCAGGGGACTGAAGCTTTCTTT.

As for this clone: One base away lies a much larger clone, so this may be a sequencing read error. Here the CDR3 DNA reads TGTGCCAGCAGCTTAGGGCAGATGAACACTGAAGCTTTCTTT. This translates into CASSLGQMNTEAFF. The chain is built from TRBV7-6 and TRBJ1-1; the D is unclear. Per the germline V gene, CDR1 is SGHVS and CDR2 is FNYEAQ. This CDR3 has 14 amino acids. The V gene lost 1 base and the J gene lost 0 bases, with 6 bases spanning the gap.

In DNA, the CDR3 is TGTGCCATCAGTGAGTCTACTAGCGGGAAAGAGACCCAGTACTTC. Translation gives CAISESTSGKETQYF. This rearrangement joins TRBV10-3 to TRBJ2-5, with TRBD2 matching 10 bases. This CDR3 is 15 amino acids long. V lost 0 bases to trimming and J lost 3 bases; unmatched junction nucleotides: 1. Germline assignment: CDR1 ENHRY and CDR2 SYGVKD.

The chain carries TRBV19 and TRBJ2-3; no clear D gene. This CDR3 region has 12 residues. V was shortened by 3 bases and J by 6 bases, with 7 bases between the two germline ends. Germline V gives CDR1 LNHDA, CDR2 SQIVND (reference sequence). The CDR3 DNA sequence: TGTGCCAGTAGTATGACAAGGGATACGCAGTATTTT. Translating gives CASSMTRDTQYF.

The J gene is TRBJ2-5, the V gene TRBV15; 8 bases are a match to TRBD2. V lost 0 bases and J lost 1; bases outside the gene matches: 10. Germline CDR1 LNHNV, CDR2 YYDKDF (reference sequence). The CDR3 length is 18 residues. CDR3 sequence reads: CATSRDSLSGGSQETQYF. Here the CDR3 DNA reads TGTGCCACCAGCAGAGATTCCTTAAGCGGGGGATCCCAAGAGACCCAGTACTTC.

This chain links TRBV25-1 with TRBJ1-2, with D uncertain. There are 14 residues in the CDR3. V shed 2 bases and J shed 1 base, with 8 bases lying between them. CDR1 MGHDK and CDR2 SYGVNS come from the germline V gene. In DNA, the CDR3 is TGTGCCAGCAGTGAAGGCAGCCTTAACTATGGCTACACCTTC. Encoded protein: CASSEGSLNYGYTF.

The V call is TRBV19, the J call TRBJ2-3; D may be TRBD1 (6 bases). The V gene lost 3 bases and the J gene lost 2 bases, with 9 bases spanning the gap. The germline V gene encodes CDR1 LNHDA and CDR2 SQIVND (reference sequence). This CDR3 is 14 amino acids long. The CDR3 sequence is CASSMAGDTDTQYF. The CDR3 nucleotides are TGTGCCAGTAGTATGGCAGGGGACACAGATACGCAGTATTTT. Full variable domain (outside the CDR3, taken from reference TRBV19 and TRBJ2-3): DGGITQSPKYLFRKEGQNVTLSCEQNLNHDAMYWYRQDPGQGLRLIYYSQIVNDFQKGDIAEGYSVSREKKESFPLTVTSAQKNPTAFYLCASSMAGDTDTQYFGPGTRLTVL.

The chain combines TRBV5-6 with TRBJ1-2; TRBD1 matches at 7 bases. J gave up 4 bases and V 4 bases, and 7 bases lay outside the gene matches. This CDR3 has 14 residues. Germline V gene sequence: CDR1 SGHDT, CDR2 YYEEEE. The CDR3 DNA is TGTGCCAGCAGCGGGGACAGCACCCTCTATGGCTACACCTTC. Translating gives CASSGDSTLYGYTF. Using reference TRBV5-6 and TRBJ1-2 for the parts outside the CDR3, the full variable domain is DAGVTQSPTHLIKTRGQQVTLRCSPKSGHDTVSWYQQALGQGPQFIFQYYEEEERQRGNFPDRFSGHQFPNYSSELNVNALLLGDSALYLCASSGDSTLYGYTFGSGTRLTVV.

This rearrangement joins TRBV5-1 to TRBJ2-5; perhaps D is TRBD1 or TRBD2 (5 bases each). The CDR3 has 14 residues. Germline V lookup: CDR1 SGHRS, CDR2 YFSETQ. The germline V and J ends were trimmed by 2 bases and 6 bases, with 14 bases remaining between them. The CDR3 DNA is TGCGCCAGCAGCTTAGGGACGGATCTGCAGACCCAGTACTTC. It encodes CASSLGTDLQTQYF.

The rearrangement joins TRBV9 to TRBJ1-6; the D gene is possibly TRBD1 (5 bases). The CDR3 is 15 residues long. Germline loops: CDR1 SGDLS, CDR2 YYNGEE. Trimming removed 4 bases at V and 9 bases at J, with 17 bases between. The CDR3 reads CASSSPGRRISPLHF. In nucleotides, the CDR3 is TGTGCCAGCAGCTCCCCGGGACGGAGAATTTCACCCCTCCACTTT.

The J gene is TRBJ2-2, the V gene TRBV11-2; 9 nucleotides agree with TRBD1. V trimming: 1 base; J trimming: 6 bases; junction bases outside the gene matches: 3. The CDR3 is 15 amino acids. Germline CDR1 is SGHAT and CDR2 is FQNNGV. The CDR3 spells CASSLGTGEAGELFF. DNA for the CDR3: TGTGCCAGCAGCTTAGGGACAGGGGAGGCCGGGGAGCTGTTTTTT.

This chain links TRBV29-1 with TRBJ2-7; D not certain. The CDR3 runs 13 residues. Germline values: CDR1 SQVTM, CDR2 ANQGSEA. V lost 6 bases and J 0 bases, leaving 12 bases between the germline ends. The CDR3 reads CSVGADGSYEQYF. The CDR3 DNA is TGCAGCGTCGGCGCCGACGGCTCCTACGAGCAGTACTTC.

This clone was counted once. The genes are TRBV4-3 and TRBJ2-3, with TRBD2 as a possible D gene (5 bases). Germline assignment: CDR1 LGHNA and CDR2 YSLEER. The CDR3 is 18 residues long. Trimming took off 0 bases at V and 6 bases at J, with 22 bases between the two ends. The CDR3 coding sequence is TGCGCCAGCAGCCAAGATGCCCAGCAGGATCTGAGAGGGGATACGCAGTATTTT. It translates to CASSQDAQQDLRGDTQYF.

This sequence joins TRBV19 and TRBJ1-4, with D perhaps matching TRBD1 (6 bases). V was cut by 6 bases and J by 4 bases, with 15 bases left in between. The CDR3 loop spans 15 amino acids. CDR1 LNHDA and CDR2 SQIVND come from the germline V gene (reference sequence). CDR3 in DNA: TGTGCCAGTAGATCTAAGGGGGTCGATAATGAAAAACTGTTTTTT. Its protein product is CASRSKGVDNEKLFF.

The chain is built from TRBV27 and TRBJ2-7; D remains unclear. There are 12 residues in the CDR3. V lost 7 bases and J 0 bases, leaving 7 bases between the germline ends. Germline V lookup: CDR1 MNHEY, CDR2 SMNVEV (reference sequence). CDR3 loop: CASMGTSYEQYF. In nucleotides, the CDR3 is TGTGCCAGCATGGGCACCTCCTACGAGCAGTACTTC.

This clone was observed once. The rearrangement joins TRBV6-5 to TRBJ1-1; D not resolved. Germline CDR1 is MNHEY and CDR2 is SVGAGI. Deletions cut 4 bases from V and 0 bases from J, with 12 bases between. The CDR3 length is 15 residues. The CDR3, as DNA: TGTGCCAGCAGTTCCACCGGTACACTGAACACTGAAGCTTTCTTT. As protein: CASSSTGTLNTEAFF.

This clone came up once. The sample has other DNA sequences that encode this CDR3 too. In nucleotides, the CDR3 is TGTGCCAGCAGCCTGGGCCAGGGAAACACTGAAGCTTTCTTT. It codes for CASSLGQGNTEAFF. The J gene is TRBJ1-1, the V gene TRBV7-2, with D maybe TRBD1 (5 bases). The CDR3 sequence is 14 residues long. Germline V gene lookup returns CDR1 SGHTA and CDR2 FQGNSA. Trimming cost V 5 bases and J 2 bases, with 12 bases left between them.

V and J are TRBV7-9 and TRBJ2-7; D not resolved. V gave up 4 bases and J gave up 0 bases, with 19 bases separating them. Germline CDR1 SEHNR, CDR2 FQNEAQ (reference sequence). The CDR3 runs 17 residues. The CDR3 DNA sequence: TGTGCCAGCAGCTCCCCACTACACCTCCAGAGCTCCTACGAGCAGTACTTC. This sequence encodes CASSSPLHLQSSYEQYF.

The CDR3 DNA reads as TGTGCCAGCAGTTCCAGACAGACCCAAGAGACCCAGTACTTC. It is translated as CASSSRQTQETQYF. This rearrangement joins TRBV27 to TRBJ2-5; tentatively, D is TRBD1 (5 bases). CDR3 length: 14 residues. Trimming took off 4 bases at V and 1 base at J, with 10 bases between the two ends. Germline lookup yields CDR1 MNHEY and CDR2 SMNVEV (reference sequence).